What follows are 31 T cell receptor beta chains derived from one specimen sequenced in a study of shared clonotypes between healthy human individuals. Assay: immunoSEQ multiplex PCR; the TCRdb copy retains only in-frame clones and omits some. The sample consists of about 680,000 clones, about three quarters of them appearing once. The sequencing sample was made of memory CD4+ T cells sorted from blood. As for subset: CD45RA-negative fraction. These receptors all come from a woman in her 30s in good health.

This rearrangement joins TRBV2 to TRBJ1-3, with D tentatively TRBD1 (6 bases). The V gene's germline CDR1 is SNHLY and CDR2 FYNNEI. V was shortened by 3 bases and J by 0 bases, with 12 bases between the two germline ends. The CDR3 loop spans 16 amino acids. The DNA of the CDR3 is TGTGCCAGCAGTGATCAGGGGACCCTCTCTGGAAACACCATATATTTT. Amino acid sequence: CASSDQGTLSGNTIYF.

The rearrangement links TRBV2 to TRBJ2-2; tentatively, D is TRBD2 (6 bases). Germline loops: CDR1 SNHLY, CDR2 FYNNEI. V lost 5 bases, J lost 0 bases, and 13 bases lay in between. CDR3 length equals 16 residues. CDR3 protein: CASSWRDGANTGELFF. The CDR3 DNA sequence: TGTGCCAGCAGTTGGCGGGACGGCGCGAACACCGGGGAGCTGTTTTTT.

This chain links TRBV28 with TRBJ2-7, with 8 positions matching TRBD1. The germline gives CDR1 MDHEN, CDR2 SYDVKM. The V gene end was trimmed by 8 bases and the J gene end by 2 bases; junction bases not matched to a gene: 11. This CDR3 contains 15 residues. CDR3 DNA: TGTGCCAGCTCACAGATGGACAGGGCCGCCTACGAGCAGTACTTC. Translation: CASSQMDRAAYEQYF.

This rearrangement joins TRBV7-7 to TRBJ1-3; D unresolved. The CDR3 is 16 residues long. V lost 5 bases to trimming and J lost 1 base, with 15 bases between them. CDR1 and CDR2 (germline): SSHAT, FNYEAQ (reference sequence). DNA for the CDR3: TGTGCCAGCAGCAACGGGTTGCCTGGTTCTGGAAACACCATATATTTT. Amino acid sequence: CASSNGLPGSGNTIYF.

The chain employs TRBV11-2 and TRBJ2-7; TRBD2 matches 7 bases. CDR1 and CDR2 (germline): SGHAT, FQNNGV. V was pared by 2 bases and J by 5 bases, with 3 bases of the junction left unmatched. This CDR3 region has 13 residues. The DNA for the CDR3 is TGTGCCAGCAGCTTATGGGAGGGGCACGAGCAGTACTTC. Amino acid sequence: CASSLWEGHEQYF.

J is TRBJ1-4 and V is TRBV2; TRBD1 matches 10 bases. Trimming took 6 bases from V and 6 from J; bases not matched to a gene: 7. The CDR3 loop spans 15 amino acids. In germline, CDR1 is SNHLY, CDR2 FYNNEI. The CDR3 loop is CASRRQGARDEKLFF. CDR3 nucleotides: TGTGCCAGCAGGAGACAGGGGGCGCGGGATGAAAAACTGTTTTTT.

This clone was seen once. The V call is TRBV29-1, the J call TRBJ2-1, with 8 bases aligning to TRBD2. The junction had 4 bases not matched to a gene; V was cut back by 1 base and J by 2 bases. The germline V gene has CDR1 SQVTM and CDR2 ANQGSEA. The CDR3 extends over 15 amino acids. CDR3: CSVEGAGAPYNEQFF. In DNA, the CDR3 is TGCAGCGTTGAAGGAGCGGGAGCCCCCTACAATGAGCAGTTCTTC.

There are a few counts of this clone. J is TRBJ1-4 and V is TRBV4-1; D possibly corresponds to TRBD1 (6 bases). The CDR3 consists of 15 residues. From germline, CDR1 is MGHRA and CDR2 YSYEKL. V lost 1 base and J 5 bases, leaving 11 bases between the germline ends. The CDR3 protein is CASSQVGQPNEKLFF. In nucleotides, the CDR3 is TGCGCCAGCAGCCAAGTAGGACAGCCCAATGAAAAACTGTTTTTT.

V gene TRBV5-4 combines with J gene TRBJ2-2; 8 nucleotides align to TRBD1. The J segment lost 7 bases and the V segment lost 2 bases, leaving 13 bases of the junction unmatched. This CDR3 has 17 residues. CDR1 is SGHNT, CDR2 YYREEE, per germline (reference sequence). CDR3 residues: CASSFPGTGSVSGELFF. CDR3 in DNA: TGTGCCAGCAGCTTCCCCGGGACAGGATCTGTTAGCGGGGAGCTGTTTTTT.

The chain recombines TRBV7-2 with TRBJ1-4, with 7 nucleotides matching TRBD1. Per the germline V gene, CDR1 is SGHTA and CDR2 is FQGNSA. V trimming: 5 bases; J trimming: 5 bases; junction bases outside the gene matches: 5. The CDR3 has 14 amino acids. In nucleotides, the CDR3 is TGTGCCAGCAGCCCGGGACAGATGAATGAAAAACTGTTTTTT. Protein product: CASSPGQMNEKLFF. The full variable domain, completed using reference TRBV7-2 and TRBJ1-4, is GAGVSQSPSNKVTEKGKDVELRCDPISGHTALYWYRQSLGQGLEFLIYFQGNSAPDKSGLPSDRFSAERTGGSVSTLTIQRTQQEDSAVYLCASSPGQMNEKLFFGSGTQLSVL.

The chain has TRBV9 and TRBJ2-3; a possible D gene is TRBD1 (5 bases). Germline V lookup: CDR1 SGDLS, CDR2 YYNGEE. Trimming left V 2 bases short and J 0 bases short, with 7 bases between. The CDR3 loop spans 14 amino acids. CDR3: CASSVQGSTDTQYF. In nucleotides, the CDR3 is TGTGCCAGCAGCGTCCAGGGAAGCACAGATACGCAGTATTTT.

This chain links TRBV28 with TRBJ2-2; TRBD1 aligns across 7 bases. The V gene's germline CDR1 is MDHEN and CDR2 SYDVKM. The J segment lost 13 bases and the V segment lost 8 bases, leaving 22 bases of the junction unmatched. This CDR3 is 16 amino acids long. The CDR3 is CASVYSGGDRLAGLFF. The CDR3 DNA follows: TGTGCCAGCGTCTATTCAGGGGGTGATCGATTGGCCGGGCTGTTTTTT.

The chain is built from TRBV6-6 and TRBJ2-7; 8 nucleotides line up with TRBD1. Germline V CDR1 and CDR2: MNHNY, SVGAGI (reference sequence). V shed 7 bases and J 3 bases; nucleotides not matched to a gene: 8. This CDR3 has 14 residues. The CDR3, as DNA: TGTGCCAGCACCAGGACAGGGTCAGACTACGAGCAGTACTTC. Translation: CASTRTGSDYEQYF.

This sequence joins TRBV28 and TRBJ2-7; 11 bases fit TRBD2. Germline trimming cut 6 bases from V and 5 bases from J; bases unmatched to any gene: 9. The CDR3 contains 15 residues. In germline, CDR1 is MDHEN, CDR2 SYDVKM. The CDR3 bases are TGTGCCAGCAGCCCCCCTAGCGGGAGGTACCACGAGCAGTACTTC. Its protein product is CASSPPSGRYHEQYF.

J is TRBJ2-3 and V is TRBV9; 8 bases align to TRBD1. This CDR3 comprises 16 residues. Trimming removed 3 bases from V and 1 base from J; junction bases left unmatched: 7. Looked up from germline, CDR1 is SGDLS and CDR2 is YYNGEE. The CDR3 loop reads CASSALQGEGTDTQYF. The DNA of the CDR3 is TGTGCCAGCAGCGCCCTACAGGGGGAAGGCACAGATACGCAGTATTTT.

This chain joins TRBV4-2 and TRBJ2-1; tentatively, D is TRBD2 (6 bases). The germline CDR1 and CDR2 sequences are LGHNA and YNFKEQ. Trimming pared 3 bases from V and 1 base from J, leaving 16 bases between. This CDR3 comprises 17 residues. The CDR3 DNA sequence: TGTGCCAGCAGCCACCCCCGGAGGGAGTTGTCCTACAATGAGCAGTTCTTC. The encoded protein is CASSHPRRELSYNEQFF.

As regards this clone: Other nucleotide sequences from this sample produce the same CDR3. This chain connects TRBV5-1 to TRBJ2-7, with TRBD2 as a possible D gene (6 bases). Trimming stripped 0 bases from V and 2 bases from J, with 12 bases between. The CDR3 runs to 15 residues. Germline CDR1 and CDR2: SGHRS and YFSETQ. CDR3 in amino acids: CASSLAPGDPYEQYF. CDR3 in DNA: TGCGCCAGCAGCTTGGCCCCGGGAGACCCCTACGAGCAGTACTTC.

The chain uses TRBV11-2 and TRBJ2-7; D call uncertain. Germline CDR1 is SGHAT and CDR2 is FQNNGV. V lost 1 base, J lost 3 bases, and 10 bases lay in between. This CDR3 is 14 amino acids long. The CDR3 nucleotides are TGTGCCAGCAGCTTAGGCGGTGACTTCTACGAGCAGTACTTC. Its translation is CASSLGGDFYEQYF.

The V gene is TRBV5-1, the J gene TRBJ2-1, with D possibly being TRBD2 (5 bases). V shed 3 bases and J shed 3 bases, with 13 bases lying between them. From germline, CDR1 is SGHRS and CDR2 YFSETQ. The CDR3 contains 15 residues. CDR3 amino acids: CASSSLTGSYNEQFF. DNA of the CDR3: TGCGCCAGCAGCTCCTTAACGGGAAGCTACAATGAGCAGTTCTTC.

This clone has just one count. The DNA of the CDR3 is TGTGCCAGCTACGGACAGAACACCGGGGAGCTGTTTTTT. It is translated as CASYGQNTGELFF. The chain has TRBV6-5 and TRBJ2-2, with a possible D match to TRBD1 (5 bases). The V gene's germline CDR1 is MNHEY and CDR2 SVGAGI. Trimming shortened V by 8 bases and J by 1 base, and 8 bases separated the two germline ends. CDR3 length: 13 residues.

In regard to this clone: Since the CDR3 does not end with the conserved phenylalanine or tryptophan, this likely comes from a read error. No DNA is shown, since the ends of the CDR3 on it are uncertain; the CDR3 is the one TCRdb lists. V usage is TRBV6-4 and J usage is TRBJ2-7. In germline, CDR1 is MRHNA, CDR2 SNTAGT. The CDR3 region is 10 residues in length, termini included. CDR3 region: CASSAPPSRA.

This clone was recorded only once. At one boundary the junction diverges from the germline segment, which might be a read error. The CDR3 spells CATSRAGFGTVIF. The DNA of the CDR3 is TGTGCCACCAGCAGGGCGGGGTTCGGGACAGTTATATTT. The chain links TRBV15 to TRBJ1-4; 7 bases align to TRBD1. The CDR3 covers 13 residues. Germline CDR1 and CDR2: LNHNV and YYDKDF (reference sequence). The variable domain in full, completed from reference TRBV15 and TRBJ1-4, reads DAMVIQNPRYQVTQFGKPVTLSCSQTLNHNVMYWYQQKSSQAPKLLFHYYDKDFNNEADTPDNFQSRRPNTSFCFLDIRSPGLGDTAMYLCATSRAGFGTVIFGSGTQLSVL.

The V and J genes are TRBV5-1 and TRBJ2-1, with TRBD2 as a possible D gene (5 bases). V was trimmed by 4 bases and J by 2 bases, leaving 16 bases between them. This CDR3 is 16 amino acids long. The germline V gene has CDR1 SGHRS and CDR2 YFSETQ. CDR3 nucleotides: TGCGCCAGCAGCCCATACGGACTTGACGCCTACAATGAGCAGTTCTTC. This gives the protein CASSPYGLDAYNEQFF. Full variable domain (remainder filled in from reference TRBV5-1 and TRBJ2-1): KAGVTQTPRYLIKTRGQQVTLSCSPISGHRSVSWYQQTPGQGLQFLFEYFSETQRNKGNFPGRFSGRQFSNSRSEMNVSTLELGDSALYLCASSPYGLDAYNEQFFGPGTRLTVL.

The rearrangement links TRBV19 to TRBJ1-5; D not resolved. Trimming stripped 4 bases from V and 8 bases from J, with 21 bases between. Germline assignment: CDR1 LNHDA and CDR2 SQIVND (reference sequence). The length of the CDR3 is 16 residues. The CDR3 DNA follows: TGTGCCAGTAGTACGACCAGGATCCCGGTTGCGGAGCCCCAGCATTTT. It is translated as CASSTTRIPVAEPQHF.

The chain employs TRBV7-8 and TRBJ2-7, with 11 bases that match TRBD2. This CDR3 is built from 16 residues. CDR1 is SGHVS, CDR2 FQNEAQ, per germline. Unmatched junction bases numbered 9, after V lost 5 bases and J lost 3 bases. The CDR3: CASSRTTGLAGYEQYF. CDR3 bases: TGTGCCAGCAGCCGGACCACCGGACTAGCGGGCTACGAGCAGTACTTC.

The gene calls are TRBV19 and TRBJ1-2; 8 nucleotides agree with TRBD1. V was clipped by 5 bases and J by 4 bases; unmatched bases: 6. Germline V gene lookup returns CDR1 LNHDA and CDR2 SQIVND (reference sequence). The CDR3 sequence is 14 residues long. CDR3 loop: CASSAGTGVYGYTF. The CDR3 nucleotides read TGTGCCAGTAGTGCCGGGACAGGTGTCTATGGCTACACCTTC.

This clone was seen a few times. The V call is TRBV11-3, the J call TRBJ2-1; no definite D call. This CDR3 region has 16 residues. Per germline, CDR1 SGHNT and CDR2 YENEEA. Trimming removed 1 base from V and 0 bases from J, with 10 bases in between. CDR3: CASSLAGPNSYNEQFF. The CDR3, as DNA: TGTGCCAGCAGCTTAGCCGGCCCCAACTCCTACAATGAGCAGTTCTTC.

This clone was seen ten or more times. Additional DNA sequences in this sample encode the identical CDR3. The gene calls are TRBV28 and TRBJ1-5; maybe TRBD1 (6 bases). V lost 3 bases and J 4 bases, leaving 13 bases between the germline ends. CDR1 is MDHEN and CDR2 is SYDVKM in the germline V gene. The CDR3 spans 15 residues. The CDR3 loop reads CASSFAGARNQPQHF. In DNA, the CDR3 is TGTGCCAGCAGTTTTGCGGGGGCGAGAAATCAGCCCCAGCATTTT.

The genes are TRBV2 and TRBJ2-5; 13 bases are a match to TRBD2. With 6 bases clipped from V and 2 bases from J, the junction kept 3 bases outside the gene matches. The CDR3 spans 15 residues. CDR1 SNHLY and CDR2 FYNNEI come from the germline V gene. CDR3 sequence (DNA): TGTGCCAGCAGGGGGGGACTAGCGGGACAAGAGACCCAGTACTTC. Encoded protein: CASRGGLAGQETQYF.

This chain links TRBV6-6 with TRBJ1-5; D is uncertain. The V gene lost 0 bases and the J gene lost 0 bases, with 9 bases spanning the gap. Germline V gives CDR1 MNHNY, CDR2 SVGAGI (reference sequence). The CDR3 consists of 16 residues. The chain's CDR3 is CASSYSNRNSNQPQHF. As DNA, the CDR3 is TGTGCCAGCAGTTACTCGAACAGAAATAGCAATCAGCCCCAGCATTTT.

V and J are TRBV19 and TRBJ2-7; TRBD1 aligns across 11 bases. V shed 6 bases, J shed 6 bases, and the junction held 13 bases outside the gene matches. This CDR3 is 16 amino acids long. Per the germline V gene, CDR1 is LNHDA and CDR2 is SQIVND (reference sequence). The CDR3 loop reads CASSPRGQGGWGEQYF. The CDR3 region has the DNA TGTGCCAGTAGCCCCCGGGGACAGGGGGGCTGGGGCGAGCAGTACTTC.